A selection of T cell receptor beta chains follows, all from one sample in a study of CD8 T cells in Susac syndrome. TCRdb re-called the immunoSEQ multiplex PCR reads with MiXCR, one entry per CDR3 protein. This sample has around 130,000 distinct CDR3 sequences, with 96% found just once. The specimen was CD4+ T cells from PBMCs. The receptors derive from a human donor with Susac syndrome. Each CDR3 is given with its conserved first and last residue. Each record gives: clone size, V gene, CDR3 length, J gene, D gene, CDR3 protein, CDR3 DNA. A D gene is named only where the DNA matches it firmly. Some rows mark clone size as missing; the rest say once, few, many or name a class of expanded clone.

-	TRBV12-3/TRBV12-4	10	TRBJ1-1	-	CASRGTEAFF	TGTGCCAGCAGGGGCACTGAAGCTTTCTTT
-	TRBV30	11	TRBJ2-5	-	CAWAPVETQYF	TGTGCCTGGGCCCCAGTAGAGACCCAGTACTTC
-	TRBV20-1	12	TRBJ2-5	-	CSAPGVQETQYF	TGCAGTGCTCCAGGGGTCCAAGAGACCCAGTACTTC
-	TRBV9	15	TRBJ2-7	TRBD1	CASSVGPGQGSEQYF	TGTGCCAGCAGCGTAGGTCCGGGACAGGGGAGCGAGCAGTACTTC
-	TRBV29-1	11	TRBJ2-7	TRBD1	CSVRTGGEQYF	TGCAGCGTGCGGACAGGGGGCGAGCAGTACTTC
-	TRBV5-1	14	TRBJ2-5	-	CASSRSGGQETQYF	TGCGCCAGCAGCCGATCCGGGGGCCAAGAGACCCAGTACTTC
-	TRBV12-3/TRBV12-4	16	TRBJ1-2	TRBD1	CASSPTPGQGKRGYTF	TGTGCCAGCAGTCCCACTCCGGGACAGGGGAAACGTGGCTACACCTTC
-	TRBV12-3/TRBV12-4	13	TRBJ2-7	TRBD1	CASRGTGDYEQYF	TGTGCCAGCAGGGGGACAGGAGACTACGAGCAGTACTTC
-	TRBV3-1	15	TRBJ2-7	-	CASSVDLRAEYEQYF	TGTGCCAGCAGCGTTGACTTGCGAGCGGAGTACGAGCAGTACTTC
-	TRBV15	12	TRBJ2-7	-	CATSDIYYEQYF	TGTGCCACCAGCGACATTTACTACGAGCAGTACTTC
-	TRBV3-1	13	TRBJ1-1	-	CASSLVGDTEAFF	TGTGCCAGCAGCCTTGTAGGGGACACTGAAGCTTTCTTT
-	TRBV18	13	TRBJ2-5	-	CASSPQVDETQYF	TGTGCCAGCTCACCCCAGGTTGACGAGACCCAGTACTTC
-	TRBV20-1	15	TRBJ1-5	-	CSARQDEYSNQPQHF	TGCAGTGCTAGACAGGACGAGTATAGCAATCAGCCCCAGCATTTT
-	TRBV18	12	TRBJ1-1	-	CASSQPTGEAFF	TGTGCCAGCTCACAACCGACAGGCGAAGCTTTCTTT
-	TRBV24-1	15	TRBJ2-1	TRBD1	CATSDPQKRQGGQFF	TGTGCCACCAGTGATCCACAAAAACGACAGGGTGGGCAGTTCTTC
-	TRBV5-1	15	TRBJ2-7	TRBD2	CASSPGTSGSDEQYF	TGCGCCAGCAGCCCAGGGACTAGCGGGAGTGACGAGCAGTACTTC
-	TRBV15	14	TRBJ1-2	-	CATSRDTAGRGYTF	TGTGCCACCAGCAGAGATACGGCAGGAAGGGGCTACACCTTC
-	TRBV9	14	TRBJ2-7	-	CASSADSLRDEQYF	TGTGCCAGCAGCGCGGACAGTCTCAGGGACGAGCAGTACTTC
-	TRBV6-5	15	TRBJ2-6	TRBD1	CASSGQGSGANVLTF	TGTGCCAGCAGTGGACAGGGCTCTGGGGCCAACGTCCTGACTTTC
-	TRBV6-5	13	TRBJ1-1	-	CASTPPGLREAFF	TGTGCCAGCACCCCCCCAGGTTTACGTGAAGCTTTCTTT
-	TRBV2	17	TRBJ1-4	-	CASSESLGGSGLEKLFF	TGTGCCAGCAGTGAGAGCCTTGGTGGATCAGGGTTGGAAAAACTGTTTTTT
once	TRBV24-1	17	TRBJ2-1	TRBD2	CATSDLAGLAGVNEQFF	TGTGCCACCAGTGATTTGGCGGGACTAGCGGGAGTAAATGAGCAGTTCTTC
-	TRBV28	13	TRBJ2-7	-	CASSPRGAYEQYF	TGTGCCAGCAGTCCGAGGGGGGCCTACGAGCAGTACTTC
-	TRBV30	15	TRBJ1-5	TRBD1	CAWSVRTGENQPQHF	TGTGCCTGGAGTGTACGGACAGGCGAAAATCAGCCCCAGCATTTT
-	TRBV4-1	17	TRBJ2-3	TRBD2	CASSPGLADTGTDTQYF	TGCGCCAGCAGCCCGGGACTAGCGGACACGGGCACAGATACGCAGTATTTT
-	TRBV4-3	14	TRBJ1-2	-	CASSPVVWDYGYTF	TGCGCCAGCAGCCCTGTAGTTTGGGACTATGGCTACACCTTC
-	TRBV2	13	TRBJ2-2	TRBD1	CASRGQGDGELFF	TGTGCCAGCCGCGGACAGGGGGACGGGGAGCTGTTTTTT
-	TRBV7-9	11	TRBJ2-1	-	CASSLGRGQFF	TGTGCCAGCAGCTTAGGCCGGGGTCAGTTCTTC
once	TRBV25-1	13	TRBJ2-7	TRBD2	CASRRGTRTEQYF	TGTGCCAGCAGGAGGGGGACTAGAACCGAGCAGTACTTC
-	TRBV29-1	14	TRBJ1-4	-	CSVELGGADEKLFF	TGCAGCGTTGAATTGGGGGGCGCGGATGAAAAACTGTTTTTT
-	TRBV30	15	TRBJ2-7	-	CAWSVALAGSYEQYF	TGTGCCTGGAGCGTCGCTCTGGCGGGATCCTACGAGCAGTACTTC
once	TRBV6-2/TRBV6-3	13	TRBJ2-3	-	CASSTIIADTQYF	TGTGCCAGCAGTACAATCATAGCAGATACGCAGTATTTT
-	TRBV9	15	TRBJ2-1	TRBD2	CASSVELREWNEQFF	TGTGCCAGCAGCGTAGAGCTGCGGGAGTGGAATGAGCAGTTCTTC
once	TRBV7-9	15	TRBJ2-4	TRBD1	CASSQLTGIEDIQYF	TGTGCCAGCAGCCAGCTGACAGGGATTGAAGACATTCAGTACTTC
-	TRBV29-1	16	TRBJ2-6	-	CSVFPREGSGANVLTF	TGCAGCGTTTTTCCTCGAGAGGGCTCTGGGGCCAACGTCCTGACTTTC
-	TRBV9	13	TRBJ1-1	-	CASSVAANTEAFF	TGTGCCAGCAGCGTAGCCGCTAACACTGAAGCTTTCTTT
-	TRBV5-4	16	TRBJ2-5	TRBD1	CASSPGQGVPQETQYF	TGTGCCAGCAGCCCGGGACAGGGGGTCCCACAAGAGACCCAGTACTTC
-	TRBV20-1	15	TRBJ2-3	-	CSAGMILDRKDTQYF	TGCAGTGCCGGGATGATATTGGACAGAAAAGATACGCAGTATTTT
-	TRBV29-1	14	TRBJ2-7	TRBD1	CSVEEQGASFEQYF	TGCAGCGTTGAAGAACAGGGGGCGTCGTTCGAGCAGTACTTC
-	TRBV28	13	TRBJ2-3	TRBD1	CASRLQGSDTQYF	TGTGCCAGCAGGTTACAGGGGTCAGATACGCAGTATTTT
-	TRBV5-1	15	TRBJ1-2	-	CASSSGGSVNYGYTF	TGCGCCAGCAGCTCCGGTGGCAGCGTAAACTATGGCTACACCTTC
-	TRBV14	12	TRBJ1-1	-	CASSQGIFEAFF	TGTGCCAGCAGCCAAGGTATATTTGAAGCTTTCTTT
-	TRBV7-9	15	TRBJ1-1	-	CASSLGGGALTEAFF	TGTGCCAGCAGCTTGGGTGGGGGGGCTCTCACTGAAGCTTTCTTT
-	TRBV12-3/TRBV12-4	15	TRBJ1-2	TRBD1	CASSLAGQGDYGYTF	TGTGCCAGCAGTTTAGCAGGACAGGGCGACTATGGCTACACCTTC
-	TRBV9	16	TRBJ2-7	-	CASSVGGGTRSGEQYF	TGTGCCAGCAGCGTAGGTGGGGGGACTCGGAGCGGCGAGCAGTACTTC
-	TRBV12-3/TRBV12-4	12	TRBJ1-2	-	CASSLGGNGYTF	TGTGCCAGCAGTTTAGGGGGGAACGGCTACACCTTC
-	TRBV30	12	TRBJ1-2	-	CASEGGPYGYTF	TGTGCCTCCGAAGGGGGTCCCTATGGCTACACCTTC
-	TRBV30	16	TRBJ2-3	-	CAWSVPMSGSTDTQYF	TGTGCCTGGAGTGTACCAATGAGCGGGAGCACAGATACGCAGTATTTT
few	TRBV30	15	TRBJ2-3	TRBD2	CAWSVNSGRADTQYF	TGTGCCTGGAGTGTAAACAGCGGGAGGGCAGATACGCAGTATTTT
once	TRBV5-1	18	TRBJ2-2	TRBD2	CASSRDRTSRSNTGELFF	TGCGCCAGCAGCCGAGACCGGACTAGCCGAAGCAACACCGGGGAGCTGTTTTTT
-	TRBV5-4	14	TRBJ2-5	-	CASSLASMQETQYF	TGTGCCAGCAGCTTAGCGAGTATGCAAGAGACCCAGTACTTC
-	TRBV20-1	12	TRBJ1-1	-	CSARVVGVSAFF	TGCAGTGCTAGAGTGGTAGGGGTTTCGGCTTTCTTT
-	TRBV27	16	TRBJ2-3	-	CASSSSGGRVGDTQYF	TGTGCCAGCAGTTCGTCCGGTGGCAGGGTAGGGGATACGCAGTATTTT
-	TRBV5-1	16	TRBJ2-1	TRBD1	CASSHDGTGSYNEQFF	TGCGCCAGCTCTCACGACGGGACAGGGTCCTACAATGAGCAGTTCTTC
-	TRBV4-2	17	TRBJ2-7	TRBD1	CASSQDPFTGASYEQYF	TGTGCCAGCAGCCAGGACCCTTTTACAGGGGCCTCCTACGAGCAGTACTTC
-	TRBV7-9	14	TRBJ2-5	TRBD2	CASSPTRGVETQYF	TGTGCCAGCAGCCCCACCCGGGGGGTAGAGACCCAGTACTTC
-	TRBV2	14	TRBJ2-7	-	CASSGQIGLSEQYF	TGTGCCAGCAGTGGGCAAATTGGGTTGTCCGAGCAGTACTTC